The following is a T cell receptor (beta chain) sequence with its context. Repertoires were generated with immunoSEQ multiplex PCR, while TCRdb's copy carries only in-frame clones and drops some. The table has 84,000 or so clones, under 85% seen once. These data are taken from a study of ipilimumab plus nivolumab after autologous stem cell transplantation. CDR1 is SGHVS, CDR2 FQNEAQ, per germline. This CDR3 is built from 13 residues. Trimming left V 5 bases short and J 3 bases short, with 9 bases between. The sequence was collected from a male donor with diffuse large B-cell lymphoma. Source: PBMCs, taken in a trial of ipilimumab plus nivolumab as post-transplant consolidation. The chain couples TRBV7-8 to TRBJ2-3; no firm D call. Written as DNA, the CDR3 is TGTGCCAGCAGCCCCTACGGGACAGATACGCAGTATTTT. It yields the protein CASSPYGTDTQYF. The full variable domain, in which reference TRBV7-8 and TRBJ2-3 provide the parts outside the CDR3, is GAGVSQSPRYKVAKRGQDVALRCDPISGHVSLFWYQQALGQGPEFLTYFQNEAQLDKSGLPSDRFFAERPEGSVSTLKIQRTQQEDSAVYLCASSPYGTDTQYFGPGTRLTVL.